Listed below are T cell receptor beta chains from one sample, sequenced in a study of cytomegalovirus exposure and HLA in healthy donors. Profiled with immunoSEQ multiplex PCR; TCRdb holds only in-frame clones, not every one. The table lists some 180,000 clones, roughly two thirds of them singletons. The specimen sequenced was PBMCs. The receptors come from a woman between 18 and 30 years old in good health and CMV-seropositive. Each CDR3 is given with its conserved first and last residue. Fields, in order: D gene, clone size, V gene, J gene, CDR3 protein, CDR3 DNA. The D gene is left open where the match is weak. Clone size is not always given. Where it is, it says once, few, many or a class for expanded clones.

TRBD1	-	TRBV27	TRBJ1-2	CASSLLGQGNGYTF	TGTGCCAGCAGTCTCTTGGGACAGGGGAATGGCTACACCTTC
TRBD1	few	TRBV10-3	TRBJ2-3	CAISESDRDTDTQYF	TGTGCCATCAGTGAGTCGGACAGGGATACAGATACGCAGTATTTT
-	-	TRBV7-3	TRBJ1-2	CASSLNLYPNYGYTF	TGTGCCAGCAGCCTAAACCTATACCCTAACTATGGCTACACCTTC
TRBD1	few	TRBV5-4	TRBJ1-5	CASSPFEGQNSNQPQHF	TGCGCCAGCAGCCCCTTTGAGGGACAGAATAGCAATCAGCCCCAGCATTTT
TRBD1	-	TRBV5-1	TRBJ1-1	CASSFRDRNTEAFF	TGCGCCAGCAGCTTCCGGGACAGGAACACTGAAGCTTTCTTT
TRBD2	-	TRBV7-3	TRBJ2-3	CASKPTSGAQDTQYF	TGTGCCAGCAAACCTACTAGCGGGGCCCAGGATACGCAGTATTTT
-	-	TRBV6-1	TRBJ2-3	CASSVVGARAPDTQYF	TGTGCCAGCAGTGTGGTGGGGGCGCGGGCTCCAGATACGCAGTATTTT
TRBD2	few	TRBV12-5	TRBJ2-1	CASGLGGDNEQFF	TGTGCTAGTGGCTTGGGGGGGGACAATGAGCAGTTCTTC
-	-	TRBV18	TRBJ1-4	CASSQGPEKLFF	TGTGCCAGCTCCCAGGGTCCTGAAAAACTGTTTTTT
-	once	TRBV7-2	TRBJ2-3	CASSLNGGASADTQYF	TGTGCCAGCAGCTTAAACGGCGGGGCGTCGGCAGATACGCAGTATTTT
-	-	TRBV27	TRBJ2-1	CASSSGYRNEQFF	TGTGCCAGCAGTTCAGGGTATCGCAATGAGCAGTTCTTC
-	-	TRBV20-1	TRBJ2-7	CSAPGTYEQYF	TGCAGTGCGCCCGGGACCTACGAGCAGTACTTC
TRBD2	-	TRBV2	TRBJ2-2	CASSEGLAGRTGELFF	TGTGCCAGCAGTGAGGGGCTAGCGGGGAGAACCGGGGAGCTGTTTTTT
-	-	TRBV30	TRBJ2-7	CAWSGKGYWYEQYF	TGTGCCTGGAGTGGAAAGGGGTATTGGTACGAGCAGTACTTC
TRBD2	-	TRBV7-9	TRBJ2-7	CASSLWLAGSSYEQYF	TGTGCCAGCAGCTTATGGCTAGCGGGGAGCTCCTACGAGCAGTACTTC
-	-	TRBV5-4	TRBJ1-2	CASSLGQRAYGYTF	TGTGCCAGCAGCTTGGGACAGAGAGCCTATGGCTACACCTTC
-	-	TRBV9	TRBJ1-1	CASSAFGEGSTEAFF	TGTGCCAGCAGCGCCTTCGGGGAGGGAAGCACTGAAGCTTTCTTT
TRBD2	-	TRBV30	TRBJ2-7	CAWSWGPGGGYEQYF	TGTGCCTGGAGTTGGGGCCCCGGGGGGGGGTACGAGCAGTACTTC
-	-	TRBV30	TRBJ1-1	CACSGGENTEAFF	TGTGCCTGTTCTGGGGGCGAGAACACTGAAGCTTTCTTT
-	-	TRBV5-4	TRBJ2-2	CASSLDRNTGELFF	TGTGCCAGCAGCTTAGACAGGAACACCGGGGAGCTGTTTTTT
-	-	TRBV11-2	TRBJ2-3	CASTTGFGPTDTQYF	TGTGCCAGCACCACAGGGTTCGGCCCCACAGATACGCAGTATTTT
-	-	TRBV18	TRBJ2-7	CASSPPYGLESEGEQYF	TGTGCCAGCTCACCACCGTACGGGTTGGAGAGTGAGGGCGAGCAGTACTTC
-	-	TRBV7-9	TRBJ1-2	CASSRDIYGYTF	TGTGCCAGCAGCCGGGATATCTATGGCTACACCTTC
-	once	TRBV4-1	TRBJ2-3	CASSQDFAIPSTDTQYF	TGCGCCAGCAGCCAAGATTTTGCGATACCTAGCACAGATACGCAGTATTTT
TRBD2	-	TRBV5-4	TRBJ2-3	CASRGTSGGSLSDTQYF	TGTGCCAGCCGAGGGACTAGCGGGGGTTCCCTGTCAGATACGCAGTATTTT
-	-	TRBV5-1	TRBJ1-5	CASSPGLNNQPQHF	TGCGCCAGCAGCCCGGGACTTAACAATCAGCCCCAGCATTTT
TRBD1	few	TRBV2	TRBJ2-5	CATLDGDSAGETQYF	TGTGCCACACTTGATGGGGACAGCGCTGGGGAGACCCAGTACTTC
TRBD1	-	TRBV15	TRBJ1-6	CATSRALITGGNSPLHF	TGTGCCACCAGCAGAGCACTTATTACAGGGGGCAATTCACCCCTCCACTTT
TRBD1	-	TRBV30	TRBJ1-5	CAWSGTGGWQPQHF	TGTGCCTGGAGCGGGACAGGGGGCTGGCAGCCCCAGCATTTT
TRBD1	-	TRBV7-9	TRBJ1-1	CSSSDRENTEAFF	TGTTCCAGCAGCGACAGGGAGAACACTGAAGCTTTCTTT
TRBD1	-	TRBV2	TRBJ1-2	CAGSGTGPLGYTF	TGTGCCGGGTCCGGGACAGGGCCCCTTGGCTACACCTTC
-	-	TRBV25-1	TRBJ2-7	CASSGREQGTINEQYF	TGTGCCAGCAGTGGGAGGGAGCAGGGGACTATCAACGAGCAGTACTTC
TRBD1	-	TRBV5-6	TRBJ1-6	CASSIVVTGGDSPLHF	TGTGCCAGCAGCATTGTAGTGACAGGGGGCGATTCACCCCTCCACTTT
TRBD1	-	TRBV4-1	TRBJ1-2	CASSQGEAGGTYGYTF	TGCGCCAGCAGCCAAGGGGAAGCAGGGGGTACCTATGGCTACACCTTC
-	-	TRBV27	TRBJ2-7	CASSLGPVSYEQYF	TGTGCCAGCAGTTTAGGTCCCGTCAGCTACGAGCAGTACTTC
-	-	TRBV7-9	TRBJ2-7	CASSQGGGYEQYF	TGTGCCAGCAGCCAGGGTGGGGGGTACGAGCAGTACTTC
-	-	TRBV11-2	TRBJ2-7	CASSLAAGAYEQYF	TGTGCCAGCAGCTTAGCTGCAGGGGCCTACGAGCAGTACTTC
-	-	TRBV4-3	TRBJ1-4	CASSQAAPPGYDEKLFF	TGCGCCAGCAGCCAAGCAGCCCCCCCGGGGTATGACGAAAAACTGTTTTTT
-	-	TRBV7-2	TRBJ1-1	CASSPTGDTEAFF	TGTGCCAGCAGCCCGACGGGGGACACTGAAGCTTTCTTT
TRBD1	-	TRBV25-1	TRBJ2-7	CASSRDRAFEQYF	TGTGCCAGCAGTAGGGACAGGGCATTCGAGCAGTACTTC
TRBD1	once	TRBV7-6	TRBJ1-3	CASSLSWEQGYGNTIYF	TGTGCCAGCAGCTTATCTTGGGAACAGGGGTATGGAAACACCATATATTTT
TRBD1	-	TRBV7-3	TRBJ2-7	CASSLGTASSYEQYF	TGTGCCAGCAGCCTAGGGACAGCATCCTCCTACGAGCAGTACTTC
TRBD1	-	TRBV18	TRBJ1-6	CASSPQGQPLKFNSPLHF	TGTGCCAGCTCACCACAGGGACAGCCCTTAAAGTTCAATTCACCCCTCCACTTT
TRBD1	once	TRBV7-9	TRBJ2-5	CASSFRGRGLGETQYF	TGTGCCAGCAGCTTCAGGGGCAGGGGGCTAGGAGAGACCCAGTACTTC
-	few	TRBV7-2	TRBJ1-4	CASSFRTAEKLFF	TGTGCCAGCAGTTTTCGGACAGCCGAAAAACTGTTTTTT
-	few	TRBV4-3	TRBJ2-2	CASSPRLVRVDTGELFF	TGCGCCAGCAGCCCCCGTTTGGTGCGCGTGGACACCGGGGAGCTGTTTTTT
-	-	TRBV7-9	TRBJ2-3	CASSSQSRSTDTQYF	TGTGCCAGCAGCTCTCAATCCAGGAGCACAGATACGCAGTATTTT
TRBD1	-	TRBV7-2	TRBJ2-7	CASSPPGQAYEQYF	TGTGCCAGCAGCCCTCCGGGACAGGCCTACGAGCAGTACTTC
TRBD2	-	TRBV9	TRBJ2-7	CASSPWTSGDYEQYF	TGTGCCAGCAGCCCCTGGACTAGCGGGGATTACGAGCAGTACTTC